Below are 3 T cell receptor beta chains sequenced from a single sample in a study of CD8+ T cells in alopecia areata. Sequencing relied on a cDNA template that was reverse transcribed from extracted RNA. TCRdb's copy holds only in-frame clones and misses some; the assay was immunoSEQ multiplex PCR. The data contain fewer than 150,000 clones, around 82% of them singletons. Treatment defined: oral pan-JAK inhibitor, 5-10 mg twice daily. Sequencing was performed on CD8+ T cells sorted from blood, taken at week 4, from a patient treated with tofacitinib. Source of these receptors: a human donor with alopecia areata.

V is TRBV6-6 and J is TRBJ2-4, with D possibly being TRBD1 (5 bases). Between the trimmed V and J ends, which lost 7 bases and 3 bases, there was a span of 16 bases. This CDR3 contains 15 residues. Germline V gene lookup returns CDR1 MNHNY and CDR2 SVGAGI (reference sequence). The chain's CDR3 is CASNLQGIGKNIQYF. CDR3 in DNA: TGTGCCAGCAACCTTCAGGGTATTGGCAAAAACATTCAGTACTTC.

The chain recombines TRBV23-1 with TRBJ1-3; 7 bases fit TRBD1. TRBV23-1 is recorded as an ORF, its role being uncertain. Trimming removed 4 bases from V and 1 base from J; junction bases left unmatched: 7. CDR3 length: 16 residues. The CDR3 loop reads CASSRIAGGSGNTIYF. CDR3 nucleotides: TGCGCCAGCAGTCGGATCGCAGGGGGATCTGGAAACACCATATATTTT.

V gene TRBV15 combines with J gene TRBJ2-3; D may be TRBD2 (5 bases). The CDR3 covers 16 residues. Germline CDR1 is LNHNV and CDR2 is YYDKDF (reference sequence). Deletions cut 1 base from V and 3 bases from J, with 14 bases between. The CDR3 nucleotides are TGTGCCACCAGCAGAGTATGGACGGAGGAGACAGATACGCAGTATTTT. Residues: CATSRVWTEETDTQYF. Supplemented by reference TRBV15 and TRBJ2-3, the full variable domain reads DAMVIQNPRYQVTQFGKPVTLSCSQTLNHNVMYWYQQKSSQAPKLLFHYYDKDFNNEADTPDNFQSRRPNTSFCFLDIRSPGLGDTAMYLCATSRVWTEETDTQYFGPGTRLTVL.